This TCR beta chain is from a study of T-cell reconstitution after alpha-beta-depleted transplantation in children. CDR1 is MNHEY and CDR2 is SMNVEV in the germline V gene (reference sequence). Between the trimmed V and J ends, which lost 6 bases and 6 bases, there was a span of 12 bases. The CDR3 runs 14 residues. Unique molecular identifiers were incorporated during preparation of the TCRbeta library. TCRdb reprocessed the PCR reads with MiXCR, giving one entry per CDR3 protein. The sample yields about 230,000 distinct CDR3 sequences, approximately 9.5% seen once. At least ten counts were recorded for this clonotype.

The origin of this receptor is a human donor who donated a stem cell graft to a child with acute lymphoblastic leukemia. This chain joins TRBV27 and TRBJ1-6, with D unresolved. The sequencing here drew on PBMCs from the stem cell graft donor, taken from the stem cell graft. CDR3 DNA sequence: TGTGCCAGCAGGGAGGTTCGGTCTAATTCACCCCTCCACTTT. This gives the protein CASREVRSNSPLHF.